This TCR beta chain came from a study of shared clonotypes between healthy human individuals. The assay was immunoSEQ multiplex PCR, and TCRdb's table has in-frame clones only and misses some. Here the sample spans 2 million to 2.5 million clones, 85% to 95% being singletons. This clone was seen a single time. The germline V gene encodes CDR1 MDHEN and CDR2 SYDVKM. The CDR3 spans 13 residues. The V end was cut by 7 bases, the J end by 9 bases, with 16 bases between. J is TRBJ2-1 and V is TRBV28; D unclear. This TCR was recovered from a young man in good health. Sequenced: naive CD4+ T cells sorted from blood. The sample's subset: CD45RA+ positively selected. The chain's CDR3 is CASTDRSWSEQFF. CDR3 nucleotide sequence: TGTGCCAGCACCGACCGGTCGTGGAGTGAGCAGTTCTTC.